Given below is one T cell receptor beta chain in context. The 120-subject validation cohort, separate from the approximately 640-subject first cohort, included the donors. The sample originates from a study of cytomegalovirus exposure and HLA in healthy donors. V shed 6 bases and J 7 bases; nucleotides not matched to a gene: 5. There are 13 residues in the CDR3. Germline loops: CDR1 MNHEY, CDR2 SVGAGI. Generated by immunoSEQ multiplex PCR, the TCRdb table keeps only in-frame clones and is missing some. The table shows approximately 270,000 clones, with roughly 85% occurring only once. The rearrangement links TRBV6-5 to TRBJ2-1, with TRBD1 matching over 8 bases. The source material was PBMCs. The receptor was derived from a woman aged 18-35 years in good health and CMV-seronegative. The CDR3 bases are TGTGCCAGCAGCAGGACAGGGAGGAATGAGCAGTTCTTC. It is translated as CASSRTGRNEQFF.